This T cell receptor beta chain was identified in a study of blood T cells in healthy people across ages. Across the study: Through template switching, about one barcoded beta molecule was captured per two T cells, as measured in model experiments.

Looked up from germline, CDR1 is SGHTA and CDR2 is FQGNSA. Trimming pared 4 bases from V and 10 bases from J, leaving 23 bases between. The CDR3 is made up of 16 amino acids. Study-wide findings and caveats: No conclusive comparison of naive versus antigen-experienced cells was possible with unsorted PBMCs.

Concerning this clonotype itself: Its antigen is currently unknown.

Total RNA extracted from each sample amounted to at least 5.5 micrograms. Primed by a sample-barcoded 5' primer and a J-beta primer mix, a second PCR proceeded for about 6 to 11 cycles. TCRdb redid the calling of the 5' RACE reads with MiXCR, one entry per CDR3 protein. The sample lists fewer than 2,000,000 distinct CDR3 sequences; about 39% were seen once. The source is a human donor in good health. What was sequenced was blood. The rearrangement links TRBV7-2 to TRBJ2-1, with a tentative D call TRBD1 (6 bases). The CDR3: CASSSTSQGPTWEQFF. CDR3 sequence (DNA): TGTGCCAGCAGCTCAACCTCACAGGGACCTACTTGGGAGCAGTTCTTC.